Following are 11 T cell receptor beta chains from one sample sequenced in a study of spatial heterogeneity in lung cancer. One entry per CDR3 protein, called by TCRdb with MiXCR from the 5' RACE reads. Here the sample spans tens of thousands of distinct CDR3 sequences, approximately 20% being singletons. As for time point: sample taken at primary tumor resection. Whole RNA from tumor, nontumor lung or frozen PBMC was sequenced unsorted. The source was PBMCs, collected at surgery. Source of these receptors: a male donor with early-stage non-small cell lung cancer.

This clonotype came up a few times. This chain uses TRBV3-1 with TRBJ2-1; D remains ambiguous. CDR1 is LGHDT, CDR2 YNNKEL, per germline (reference sequence). V gave up 6 bases and J gave up 9 bases, with 18 bases separating them. CDR3 length equals 14 residues. CDR3 in amino acids: CASRHEGLRGEQFF. The DNA for the CDR3 is TGTGCCAGCAGACACGAAGGGCTTAGAGGTGAGCAGTTCTTC.

This clonotype is deemed medium-sized (0.01 to 0.1%). This rearrangement joins TRBV28 to TRBJ2-7, with D tentatively TRBD2 (5 bases). This CDR3 is built from 14 residues. Germline V lookup: CDR1 MDHEN, CDR2 SYDVKM. Trimming took off 6 bases at V and 4 bases at J, with 16 bases between the two ends. CDR3 amino acids: CASRPGSEVYEQYF. The CDR3, as DNA: TGTGCCAGCAGGCCCGGTAGCGAGGTATACGAGCAGTACTTC.

V is TRBV7-2 and J is TRBJ2-1, with no clear D. Germline V gene data show CDR1 as SGHTA and CDR2 as FQGNSA. This CDR3 is 12 amino acids long. V was cut by 3 bases and J by 4 bases, with 4 bases left in between. The CDR3 nucleotides are TGTGCCAGCAGCTTCAAGTACAATGAGCAGTTCTTC. Its protein product is CASSFKYNEQFF.

This rearrangement joins TRBV6-2 or TRBV6-3 to TRBJ1-1, with 8 bases that match TRBD1. Germline V gene lookup returns CDR1 MNHEY and CDR2 SVGEGT. The V gene end was trimmed by 6 bases and the J gene end by 1 base; junction bases not matched to a gene: 4. The CDR3 covers 14 residues. CDR3 in amino acids: CASSPTGANTEAFF. The CDR3 DNA reads TGTGCCAGCAGCCCGACAGGGGCGAACACTGAAGCTTTCTTT.

The gene calls are TRBV7-9 and TRBJ2-4; the D gene is possibly TRBD1 (7 bases). Germline V gene lookup returns CDR1 SEHNR and CDR2 FQNEAQ (reference sequence). V dropped 5 bases and J dropped 12 bases, with 14 bases sitting between them. The CDR3 totals 12 residues. This CDR3 is CASSHGGTAQYF. The CDR3 region has the DNA TGTGCCAGCAGCCACGGCGGGACAGCTCAGTACTTC. The full variable domain, with the rest looked up from reference TRBV7-9 and TRBJ2-4, is DTGVSQNPRHKITKRGQNVTFRCDPISEHNRLYWYRQTLGQGPEFLTYFQNEAQLEKSRLLSDRFSAERPKGSFSTLEIQRTEQGDSAMYLCASSHGGTAQYFGAGTRLSVL.

The sample holds a few counts of this clonotype. The chain carries TRBV7-9 and TRBJ2-7; D is possibly TRBD1 or TRBD2 (6 bases each). The CDR3 is 14 residues long. The germline gives CDR1 SEHNR, CDR2 FQNEAQ (reference sequence). V lost 11 bases to trimming and J lost 3 bases, with 20 bases between them. The CDR3: CALGGTLSIYEQYF. CDR3 DNA: TGTGCCCTAGGAGGGACACTTAGTATCTACGAGCAGTACTTC.

The chain has TRBV12-3 or TRBV12-4 and TRBJ2-5; a possible D gene is TRBD2 (6 bases). V was shortened by 4 bases and J by 3 bases, with 12 bases between the two germline ends. This CDR3 has 14 amino acids. The CDR3 spells CASSSIRGEETQYF. CDR3 coding DNA: TGTGCCAGCAGTTCGATCCGCGGGGAAGAGACCCAGTACTTC.

V is TRBV10-2 and J is TRBJ1-5; D is uncertain. The CDR3 covers 14 residues. V was trimmed by 4 bases and J by 3 bases, leaving 10 bases between them. CDR1 WSHSY and CDR2 SAAADI come from the germline V gene. CDR3 in DNA: TGCGCCAGCAGTGGGGCGGGGAACAATCAGCCCCAGCATTTT. It translates to CASSGAGNNQPQHF.

The V and J genes are TRBV3-1 and TRBJ2-7; D is possibly TRBD1 (6 bases). In germline, CDR1 is LGHDT, CDR2 YNNKEL (reference sequence). V was pared by 1 base and J by 7 bases, with 11 bases between. This CDR3 spans 13 amino acids. The chain's CDR3 is CASSQGRGGEQYF. The CDR3, as DNA: TGTGCCAGCAGCCAAGGCAGGGGCGGAGAGCAGTACTTC.

V gene TRBV6-2 or TRBV6-3 combines with J gene TRBJ2-1, with D hard to call. Germline CDR1 reads MNHEY; CDR2 reads SVGEGT. This CDR3 has 11 residues. V dropped 3 bases and J dropped 8 bases, with 5 bases sitting between them. The CDR3 coding sequence is TGTGCCAGCAGTTATGGGTATGAGCAGTTCTTC. The encoded protein is CASSYGYEQFF.

This clonotype showed up many times. This chain links TRBV29-1 with TRBJ2-7; a weak D match, TRBD1 (6 bases). This CDR3 is 14 amino acids long. From germline, CDR1 is SQVTM and CDR2 ANQGSEA. V was trimmed by 2 bases and J by 6 bases, leaving 17 bases between them. DNA of the CDR3: TGCAGCGTTGAAAGGGACACGGGGTTCTCCGAGCAGTACTTC. Residues: CSVERDTGFSEQYF.